This TCR beta chain comes out of a study of cytomegalovirus exposure and HLA in healthy donors. Study observations and caveats: CMV serostatus was the only immune exposure information that was available. Confirmation in vitro established that a few CMV-associated chains were specific for CMV antigens.

Unrecorded immune exposures were likely, despite nominal health at sampling. Germline V gene data show CDR1 as SGHRS and CDR2 as YFSETQ. The V end lost 0 bases, the J end lost 2 bases, and 9 bases lay between the germline ends. The CDR3 has 15 residues. Researchers ran the PCR with 60 Vbeta and 13 Jbeta primers. TCRdb keeps only in-frame clones here, not all; method: immunoSEQ multiplex PCR. This table has fewer than 200,000 clones, more than 65% appearing once. Of note for this clone: Its antigen is not known.

This clonotype was obtained from a man aged 30 to 39 in good health and CMV-seronegative. Sequences were obtained from PBMCs. This chain connects TRBV5-1 to TRBJ2-1; weak D call: TRBD1 (6 bases). The CDR3 bases are TGCGCCAGCAGCTTGGGGCAGGGGACCTACAATGAGCAGTTCTTC. The encoded protein is CASSLGQGTYNEQFF.